This TCR beta chain emerged from a study of blood T cell repertoires in COVID-19. Overall study context: Nucleic acid was either cDNA or gDNA, and it came from T cells, B-cell-depleted T cells, or PBMCs.

Looked up from germline, CDR1 is LGHDT and CDR2 is YNNKEL (reference sequence). The CDR3 consists of 13 residues. V was cut by 3 bases and J by 6 bases, with 11 bases left in between. Per the authors' pipeline: Using reference gene primer amplification, nucleated cell counts were estimated. Only in-frame clones appear in the TCRdb table, and some are missing; sequencing was by immunoSEQ multiplex PCR. V, J and clone size reflect that table, while D and trimming were determined from the DNA. The repertoire holds about 120,000 clones, with roughly 85% as singletons. A single count supports this clone. The clonotype was recovered from an elderly woman with acute or convalescent COVID-19. The sample consisted of peripheral blood. The chain is built from TRBV3-1 (or the pseudogene TRBV3-2) and TRBJ1-2; TRBD1 might be the D (6 bases). Here the CDR3 reads CASSHPPGDGYTF. The DNA for the CDR3 is TGTGCCAGCAGCCACCCCCCAGGGGATGGCTACACCTTC.